Given below is one T cell receptor beta chain in context. Specified time point: patch test 3, about 24 weeks after DPC sensitization. Treatment of the sample: therapeutic diphenylcyclopropenone sensitization with weekly scalp DPC. TCRdb ran MiXCR on the RACE reads and lists one entry per CDR3 protein. This sample yields more than 100,000 distinct CDR3 sequences, of which about 11% are seen a single time; 2% to 2.5% belongs to the top ten. This specimen comes from a study of human T cells and chemical hapten exposure. Overall study: Once 0.01% DPC had been applied to the upper back by patch test, readings were taken at 6 days.

V lost 0 bases to trimming and J lost 4 bases, with 12 bases between them. CDR1 SGDLS and CDR2 YYNGEE come from the germline V gene. This CDR3 is built from 15 residues. The sequenced sample was whole blood, obtained in connection with sensitization to the hapten diphenylcyclopropenone (DPC). The receptor comes from a woman in her forties or fifties with alopecia areata. Some clones in this sample may be carry-over from other donors' samples. The chain combines TRBV9 with TRBJ2-3; D call uncertain. CDR3: CASSVENKFSDTQYF. The CDR3 nucleotides read TGTGCCAGCAGCGTAGAAAATAAGTTCTCAGATACGCAGTATTTT.